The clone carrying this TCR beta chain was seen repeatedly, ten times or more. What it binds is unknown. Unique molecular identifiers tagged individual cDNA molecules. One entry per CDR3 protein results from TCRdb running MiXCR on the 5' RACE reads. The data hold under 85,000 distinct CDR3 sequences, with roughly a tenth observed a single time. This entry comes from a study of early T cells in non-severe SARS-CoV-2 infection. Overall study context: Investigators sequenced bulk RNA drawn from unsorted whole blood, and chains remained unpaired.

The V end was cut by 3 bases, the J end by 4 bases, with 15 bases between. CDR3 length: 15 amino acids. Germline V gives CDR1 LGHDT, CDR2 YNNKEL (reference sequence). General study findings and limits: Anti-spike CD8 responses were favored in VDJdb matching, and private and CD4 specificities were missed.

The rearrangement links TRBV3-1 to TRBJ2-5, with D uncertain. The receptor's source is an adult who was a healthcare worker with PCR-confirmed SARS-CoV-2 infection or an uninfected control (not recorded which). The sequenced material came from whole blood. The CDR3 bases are TGTGCCAGCAGCCAGAGGAGAGACGCTGTAGAGACCCAGTACTTC. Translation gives CASSQRRDAVETQYF.